This entry lists 24 T cell receptor beta chains sequenced from one sample in a study of blood T cell repertoires in COVID-19. Repertoires were generated with immunoSEQ multiplex PCR, while TCRdb's copy carries only in-frame clones and drops some. The profile shows roughly 150,000 clones, approximately 91% of them singletons. The specimen was peripheral blood. Receptors originate from a man younger than 35 with acute or convalescent COVID-19.

The chain uses TRBV27 and TRBJ2-1, with D perhaps TRBD2 (7 bases). Per the germline V gene, CDR1 is MNHEY and CDR2 is SMNVEV (reference sequence). V lost 2 bases to trimming and J lost 0 bases, with 11 bases between them. This CDR3 is 16 amino acids long. The CDR3, as DNA: TGTGCCAGCAGTTTAGTCGGGGGGCCCTCCTACAATGAGCAGTTCTTC. This codes for CASSLVGGPSYNEQFF.

The chain recombines TRBV9 with TRBJ2-1; 12 bases are a match to TRBD2. V trimming: 4 bases; J trimming: 3 bases; junction bases outside the gene matches: 8. Germline loops: CDR1 SGDLS, CDR2 YYNGEE. This CDR3 region has 17 residues. The CDR3 coding sequence is TGTGCCAGCAGCCCCCGACTAGCGGGAGTTTACTACAATGAGCAGTTCTTC. This codes for CASSPRLAGVYYNEQFF.

The genes are TRBV12-5 and TRBJ2-3, with a weak D call TRBD1 (6 bases). The CDR3 spans 15 residues. V gave up 5 bases and J gave up 0 bases, with 12 bases separating them. The germline CDR1 and CDR2 sequences are LGHNT and FRNRAP. The CDR3 sequence is CASGPGQISTDTQYF. Here the CDR3 DNA reads TGTGCTAGTGGTCCCGGACAGATTAGCACAGATACGCAGTATTTT.

This sequence joins TRBV6-1 and TRBJ1-3, with 12 bases identical to TRBD1. After removal of 4 bases from V and 3 bases from J, the junction contained 7 bases not matched to a gene. CDR3 length equals 17 residues. Germline-derived CDR1 and CDR2 are MNHNS and SASEGT. The CDR3 nucleotides are TGTGCCAGCAGTGCAGGGGGACAGGGGGCGCTTGGAAACACCATATATTTT. Protein: CASSAGGQGALGNTIYF.

This clone was picked up one time. The V and J genes are TRBV5-1 and TRBJ1-6, with D tentatively TRBD1 (5 bases). V lost 0 bases and J 10 bases, leaving 8 bases between the germline ends. Germline V CDR1 and CDR2: SGHRS, YFSETQ. The CDR3 has 13 amino acids. For the CDR3, the DNA is TGCGCCAGCAGCTTGGCGGGGGGATCACCCCTCCACTTT. This gives the protein CASSLAGGSPLHF.

The chain employs TRBV9 and TRBJ1-1, with 10 positions matching TRBD1. CDR3 length: 18 residues. The V and J ends lost 3 bases and 4 bases, in that order; junction bases with no gene match: 15. Germline V CDR1 and CDR2: SGDLS, YYNGEE. The CDR3 DNA reads TGTGCCAGCAGCGCCCGACAGGGGGCGGTTCCCAGGGGCACTGAAGCTTTCTTT. This codes for CASSARQGAVPRGTEAFF. Looking up the rest from reference TRBV9 and TRBJ1-1 gives the full variable domain: DSGVTQTPKHLITATGQRVTLRCSPRSGDLSVYWYQQSLDQGLQFLIQYYNGEERAKGNILERFSAQQFPDLHSELNLSSLELGDSALYFCASSARQGAVPRGTEAFFGQGTRLTVV.

The chain carries TRBV18 and TRBJ1-2; 7 positions agree with TRBD1. Germline-derived CDR1 and CDR2 are KGHSH and LQKENI. This CDR3 comprises 12 residues. J gave up 6 bases and V 6 bases, and 4 bases lay outside the gene matches. CDR3 loop: CASSLTGDGYTF. In DNA, the CDR3 is TGTGCCAGCTCCTTAACAGGGGATGGCTACACCTTC.

The chain recombines TRBV5-1 with TRBJ2-1, with a tentative D call TRBD1 (6 bases). The CDR3 has 14 residues. In germline, CDR1 is SGHRS, CDR2 YFSETQ. Trimming removed 2 bases from V and 9 bases from J, with 15 bases in between. CDR3 sequence (DNA): TGCGCCAGCAGCTTTAGGGAGCCACAGGGTGAGCAGTTCTTC. Its translation: CASSFREPQGEQFF.

The chain uses TRBV5-6 and TRBJ1-3, with D possibly TRBD1 on 6 matching bases. The CDR3 loop spans 15 amino acids. Germline V gene lookup returns CDR1 SGHDT and CDR2 YYEEEE. Trimming shortened V by 4 bases and J by 3 bases, and 14 bases separated the two germline ends. In DNA, the CDR3 is TGTGCCAGCAGCCTCCGCAGGGGTAGTGGAAACACCATATATTTT. Translating it yields CASSLRRGSGNTIYF.

The chain carries TRBV3-1 (or the pseudogene TRBV3-2) and TRBJ1-6; the match to TRBD1 covers 8 bases. There are 15 residues in the CDR3. V lost 5 bases to trimming and J lost 6 bases; unmatched junction nucleotides: 6. Looked up from germline, CDR1 is LGHDT and CDR2 is YNNKEL (reference sequence). The CDR3 DNA is TGTGCCAGCAGCTTTGGACAGGGCTTTAATTCACCCCTCCACTTT. Translation gives CASSFGQGFNSPLHF.

The chain employs TRBV5-1 and TRBJ1-5; D may be TRBD1 (6 bases). This CDR3 has 14 amino acids. Germline CDR1 and CDR2: SGHRS and YFSETQ. V was cut by 4 bases and J by 7 bases, with 15 bases left in between. The CDR3 here is CASSMDSGGQPQHF. Written as DNA, the CDR3 is TGCGCCAGCAGCATGGACAGCGGGGGGCAGCCCCAGCATTTT.

This chain uses TRBV12-5 with TRBJ1-4, with 10 bases matching TRBD1. Per germline, CDR1 LGHNT and CDR2 FRNRAP. The trim removed 1 base at V and 0 bases at J, leaving 2 bases unmatched. The CDR3 length is 17 residues. The CDR3 bases are TGTGCTAGTGGTTTGGAGGGGACAGGGGCAACTAATGAAAAACTGTTTTTT. Protein sequence: CASGLEGTGATNEKLFF.

The CDR3 loop reads CASRRTSGVYNEQFF. CDR3 bases: TGTGCCAGCAGGCGCACTAGCGGGGTCTACAATGAGCAGTTCTTC. The rearrangement uses TRBV11-2 and TRBJ2-1; TRBD2 agrees at 10 bases. V shed 6 bases, J shed 3 bases, and the junction held 5 bases outside the gene matches. The CDR3 sequence is 15 residues long. From germline, CDR1 is SGHAT and CDR2 FQNNGV.

The gene calls are TRBV9 and TRBJ2-1, with D tentatively TRBD2 (5 bases). Germline loops: CDR1 SGDLS, CDR2 YYNGEE. Trimming pared 5 bases from V and 8 bases from J, leaving 11 bases between. This CDR3 is 12 amino acids long. In nucleotides, the CDR3 is TGTGCCAGCAGTGACCGAGCGGATGAGCAGTTCTTC. Protein sequence: CASSDRADEQFF.

The V call is TRBV5-1, the J call TRBJ1-1, with D unresolved. The ends were cut back, 0 bases at V and 3 bases at J, with 12 bases in the middle. There are 15 residues in the CDR3. Germline CDR1 SGHRS, CDR2 YFSETQ. The CDR3 DNA reads as TGCGCCAGCAGCTTGGAAGGCCGCGGGCACACTGAAGCTTTCTTT. Amino acid sequence: CASSLEGRGHTEAFF.

CDR3 in DNA: TGTGCCAGCAGTCCCTACTTCGCCAGGGGTTCGAACACTGAAGCTTTCTTT. Translated: CASSPYFARGSNTEAFF. The rearrangement links TRBV28 to TRBJ1-1; D is possibly TRBD1 (6 bases). Trimming removed 5 bases at V and 1 base at J, with 20 bases between. Germline CDR1 and CDR2: MDHEN and SYDVKM. The CDR3 has 17 amino acids.

The gene calls are TRBV30 and TRBJ1-5; 10 bases fit TRBD1. V shed 1 base and J 5 bases; nucleotides not matched to a gene: 5. The CDR3 has 15 residues. Germline CDR1 reads GTSNPN; CDR2 reads SVGIG (reference sequence). Written as DNA, the CDR3 is TGTGCCTGGAGTGAAGGGACAGGGGCGTATCAGCCCCAGCATTTT. Its protein product is CAWSEGTGAYQPQHF.

This clone showed up just once. In nucleotides, the CDR3 is TGTGCCAGCAGTTGGGACAGGGGATGGGAAAACATTCAGTACTTC. Translation gives CASSWDRGWENIQYF. This sequence joins TRBV6-1 and TRBJ2-4, with 10 nucleotides matching TRBD1. J lost 5 bases, V lost 5 bases, and 6 bases had no gene match. The CDR3 loop spans 15 amino acids. Germline V gene data show CDR1 as MNHNS and CDR2 as SASEGT.

V is TRBV27 and J is TRBJ2-6; D is unresolved. V lost 5 bases and J 0 bases, leaving 11 bases between the germline ends. The CDR3 runs 16 residues. Germline CDR1 is MNHEY and CDR2 is SMNVEV (reference sequence). The CDR3 sequence is CASSPRHNSGANVLTF. The CDR3, as DNA: TGTGCCAGCAGTCCTCGACATAACTCTGGGGCCAACGTCCTGACTTTC.

This chain links TRBV19 with TRBJ1-1; D might be TRBD1 (5 bases). Trimming stripped 4 bases from V and 3 bases from J, with 15 bases between. CDR1 is LNHDA, CDR2 SQIVND, per germline (reference sequence). The CDR3 spans 15 residues. The CDR3 nucleotides are TGTGCCAGTAGTAACGGGGCAGGGAGGTACACTGAAGCTTTCTTT. This translates into CASSNGAGRYTEAFF.

The V gene is TRBV18, the J gene TRBJ2-1; 11 nucleotides line up with TRBD2. There are 17 residues in the CDR3. V lost 0 bases and J lost 9; bases outside the gene matches: 10. Germline CDR1 and CDR2: KGHSH and LQKENI. CDR3 loop: CASSPPGSTSGRGEQFF. CDR3 nucleotide sequence: TGTGCCAGCTCACCACCGGGGAGTACTAGCGGGAGAGGTGAGCAGTTCTTC.

The CDR3 is CASSVKAGITEAFF. The CDR3 bases are TGTGCCAGCAGCGTAAAGGCGGGGATAACTGAAGCTTTCTTT. J is TRBJ1-1 and V is TRBV9; D is uncertain. The CDR3 runs to 14 residues. The germline CDR1 and CDR2 sequences are SGDLS and YYNGEE. V was pared by 1 base and J by 5 bases, with 12 bases between.

The chain couples TRBV12-5 to TRBJ1-2; the D gene is possibly TRBD1 (5 bases). The CDR3 is made up of 11 amino acids. V shed 8 bases and J shed 3 bases, with 7 bases lying between them. The germline CDR1 and CDR2 sequences are LGHNT and FRNRAP. In DNA form, the CDR3 reads TGTGCTAGTAGGGGTGACTATGGCTACACCTTC. This gives the protein CASRGDYGYTF.

The chain couples TRBV11-2 to TRBJ2-7; the D gene is possibly TRBD1 (6 bases). V lost 4 bases to trimming and J lost 3 bases, with 13 bases between them. The germline CDR1 and CDR2 sequences are SGHAT and FQNNGV. CDR3 length equals 14 residues. The CDR3 is CASSWGPQGYEQYF. The CDR3 DNA reads TGTGCCAGCAGCTGGGGTCCACAGGGCTACGAGCAGTACTTC.